This record looks at one TCR beta chain sequence and its context. No antigen is known for it. No base-level quality is on record; no much larger clone is a single base apart. At the junction V is shortened by 6 bases and J by 0 bases, with 8 bases in between. CDR1 MDHEN and CDR2 SYDVKM are derived from the germline V gene. The CDR3 contains 13 residues, cysteine and phenylalanine counted. The CDR3 DNA has 39 bases and is translated from base 1. TCRbeta CDR3 regions were amplified from genomic DNA using the immunoSEQ Assay, a bias-controlled multiplex PCR. In the original analysis: Within the assay, amplification of reference gene primers was used to estimate how many nucleated cells each sample contained. To quantify the absolute abundance of each unique TCRbeta CDR3 rearrangement, sequence reads were collapsed and filtered. For each sample, productive Simpson clonality was calculated as the square root of Simpson's diversity index across productive rearrangements. Sourced from immuneACCESS, this table was stored by TCRdb with only in-frame sequences that have V and J called. A share of the clones is absent; for the studies checked, an unresolved V gene accounts for under half, and the remainder has no known explanation. The V and J calls and clone size were taken over from that table, and D and trimming were inferred from the DNA. The sample table shows about 52,000 clones, and about 92% are seen once. The leading ten clones occupy around 3.2% of the sample.

Collaborating institutions collected whole blood in K2EDTA tubes following their own protocols. For TCRbeta analysis, collaborator samples were shipped as frozen whole blood, as isolated PBMCs, or as DNA extracted from either sample type. This record belongs to a study of blood T cell repertoires in COVID-19 (dated by TCRdb to between 2020 and 2021). Background for the entire study: The collaborator samples originated in the United States, Italy and Spain and spanned the acute and convalescent phases of COVID-19. The prospective study material was composed of cDNA or gDNA derived from T cells, B-cell-depleted T cells, or PBMCs. Deeply sampled blood TCRbeta repertoires from subjects exposed to, actively infected with, or recovered from COVID-19 were included in the dataset. The repertoires were made available in a free public database intended to serve as a resource for research on the immune response to SARS-CoV-2. The samples were drawn from two sources: the first 160 participants of the ongoing ImmuneRACE study, and 950 to 1,500 subjects contributed by 6 global collaborators. A de-identified subject ID, COVID-19 status, age in years and sex were almost always included in the sample metadata. Where HLA class I and class II types were available, the types were taken from metadata supplied by the sample provider, not from assay-based typing. Overall study outcomes, separate from this receptor: Clinical and demographic metadata were provided uncurated, with the amount varying by source and participant.

The receptor chain draws on TRBV28 and TRBJ1-1; matching of 6 bases hints at TRBD1 as the D gene. The sample consisted of peripheral blood. This clonotype was obtained from a human donor in a cohort sampled during active COVID-19. In nucleotide form, the sequence is TGTGCCAGCAGAGACAGGTTGAACACTGAAGCTTTCTTT. Translation gives CASRDRLNTEAFF. The full variable domain, completed from the reference TRBV28 and TRBJ1-1 proteins outside the CDR3, reads DVKVTQSSRYLVKRTGEKVFLECVQDMDHENMFWYRQDPGLGLRLIYFSYDVKMKEKGDIPEGYSVSREKKERFSLILESASTNQTSMYLCASRDRLNTEAFFGQGTRLTVV.